The next 9 T cell receptor beta chains were all read from a single sample in a study of T cells in Graves' hyperthyroidism and ophthalmopathy. The CDR3 regions of TCR beta were amplified from RNA transcripts. First-round RT-PCR with HTBI primers amplified the TCR CDR3 region. TCRdb fed the multiplex PCR reads into MiXCR, producing one record per CDR3 protein. The repertoire includes about 380,000 distinct CDR3 sequences, about 14% of them detected once, and around 20% sits in the top ten. Sequences were obtained from blood. These receptors were taken from a man aged 25-40 years with Graves' hyperthyroidism that later progressed to Graves' ophthalmopathy.

In its sample, this clonotype was seen a few times. This rearrangement joins TRBV6-5 to TRBJ2-2; 10 nucleotides match TRBD1. CDR3 length: 16 residues. Germline V gene data show CDR1 as MNHEY and CDR2 as SVGAGI. Trimming cost V 2 bases and J 7 bases; bases outside gene matches: 7. CDR3 coding DNA: TGTGCCAGCAGTTACACCGGACAGGGGGTGGTCGGGGAGCTGTTTTTT. Translating gives CASSYTGQGVVGELFF.

This clonotype was observed a few times. The rearrangement joins TRBV6-6 to TRBJ1-6; maybe TRBD1 (5 bases). With 0 bases removed from V and 7 bases from J, the gap between germline ends came to 13 bases. CDR1 and CDR2 (germline): MNHNY, SVGAGI (reference sequence). The CDR3 spans 16 residues. CDR3 residues: CASSYSQGRTNSPLHF. The CDR3 nucleotides are TGTGCCAGCAGTTACTCGCAGGGAAGGACCAATTCACCCCTCCACTTT.

This clonotype was counted ten times or more. This chain joins TRBV24-1 and TRBJ1-4; 7 bases are shared with TRBD1. V shed 3 bases, J shed 3 bases, and the junction held 6 bases outside the gene matches. Germline V lookup: CDR1 KGHDR, CDR2 SFDVKD. The CDR3 covers 16 residues. The CDR3 coding sequence is TGTGCCACCAGTGATGCACGGACAGGAGCTAATGAAAAACTGTTTTTT. Translated, it gives CATSDARTGANEKLFF.

This clonotype was observed a few times. The genes are TRBV29-1 and TRBJ1-2; 9 bases fit TRBD1. V lost 6 bases to trimming and J lost 6 bases; unmatched junction nucleotides: 11. The germline gives CDR1 SQVTM, CDR2 ANQGSEA. CDR3 length: 14 amino acids. For the CDR3, the DNA is TGCAGCGTACTCCAGGACAGGGGACAAAATGGCTACACCTTC. This gives the protein CSVLQDRGQNGYTF. The full variable domain, rest sourced from reference TRBV29-1 and TRBJ1-2, is SAVISQKPSRDICQRGTSLTIQCQVDSQVTMMFWYRQQPGQSLTLIATANQGSEATYESGFVIDKFPISRPNLTFSTLTVSNMSPEDSSIYLCSVLQDRGQNGYTFGSGTRLTVV.

In its sample, this clonotype was seen many times. V usage is TRBV12-3 or TRBV12-4 and J usage is TRBJ1-2, with 7 bases aligning to TRBD1. The junction had 3 bases not matched to a gene; V was cut back by 5 bases and J by 6 bases. CDR3 length: 12 residues. CDR3 nucleotide sequence: TGTGCCAGCAGTCCGACAGGGAATGGCTACACCTTC. Translation gives CASSPTGNGYTF.

This clonotype has ten or more counts. V and J are TRBV6-1 and TRBJ2-7, with D maybe TRBD1 (6 bases). The ends were cut back, 4 bases at V and 3 bases at J, with 16 bases in the middle. CDR1 MNHNS and CDR2 SASEGT come from the germline V gene. This CDR3 comprises 15 residues. CDR3 residues: CASSAFPGQNYEQYF. Here the CDR3 DNA reads TGTGCCAGCAGTGCCTTCCCGGGACAAAACTACGAGCAGTACTTC.

This clonotype was detected ten times or more. The V and J genes are TRBV28 and TRBJ1-1; the D is unclear. Trimming took 8 bases from V and 1 from J, leaving 5 bases between them. The CDR3 extends over 11 amino acids. The germline V gene encodes CDR1 MDHEN and CDR2 SYDVKM. CDR3 nucleotide sequence: TGTGCCAGCTTGTCGAACACTGAAGCTTTCTTT. Residues: CASLSNTEAFF.

This clonotype was seen repeatedly, ten times or more. CDR3 protein: CSARDPWRGDYNEQFF. The CDR3 DNA reads TGCAGTGCTAGAGATCCCTGGCGGGGGGATTACAATGAGCAGTTCTTC. The rearrangement joins TRBV20-1 to TRBJ2-1; TRBD2 agrees at 8 bases. Trimming removed 0 bases from V and 4 bases from J; junction bases left unmatched: 8. The CDR3 contains 16 residues. The germline CDR1 and CDR2 sequences are DFQATT and SNEGSKA (reference sequence).

The V gene is TRBV30, the J gene TRBJ1-2; D may be TRBD1 (5 bases). Germline assignment: CDR1 GTSNPN and CDR2 SVGIG (reference sequence). Trimming left V 5 bases short and J 7 bases short, with 17 bases between. This CDR3 comprises 13 residues. The CDR3 loop is CAWFGGVPRGYTF. The CDR3 nucleotides are TGTGCCTGGTTCGGAGGGGTCCCGCGTGGCTACACCTTC.